The clone carrying this T cell receptor (beta chain) was seen many times. Its antigen is undetermined. As for time point: newly diagnosed GD, antithyroid drugs for less than 3 months. RNA from PBMCs was the source of the TCR library. Graves' disease diagnoses followed American Thyroid Association guidelines. This entry comes from a study of regulatory T cells in long-lasting Graves disease. At the level of the study: Graves' cases, newly diagnosed, had used antithyroid drugs under 3 months.

General study points: The number of shared public clonotypes was higher in persistent patients (around 2,700) than new patients (about 910).

CDR1 and CDR2 from the germline V gene are MNHNS and SASEGT. The CDR3 totals 17 residues. J was trimmed by 0 bases and V by 1 base; bases with no gene match: 6. The TCR beta library used iRepertoire HTBI primers with Arm-PCR amplification of CDR3. Per the authors' pipeline: Identification yielded 60 or so TRBV and around 15 TRBJ segments across samples. TCRdb reanalysed the multiplex PCR reads using MiXCR and keeps one entry per CDR3 protein. In this record, the V and J calls reflect TCRdb's handling and not the investigators' own analysis. The top ten hold roughly 40% of the sample, which has around 330,000 distinct CDR3 sequences, about 20% seen once.

This receptor was obtained from a female donor with Graves disease. The source was peripheral blood mononuclear cells (PBMCs), collected at new diagnosis, from a patient treated with antithyroid drugs. The V and J genes are TRBV6-1 and TRBJ2-3; 8 positions match TRBD2. In DNA, the CDR3 is TGTGCCAGCAGTGAAGGGCTTAGCGGGGTTAGCACAGATACGCAGTATTTT. Translating it yields CASSEGLSGVSTDTQYF.